Each of the 31 T cell receptor beta chains below was sequenced from the same sample in a study of blood T cell repertoires in COVID-19. Sequencing used immunoSEQ multiplex PCR; TCRdb keeps in-frame clones, though not all of them. Of 150,000 to 200,000 clones listed, around 80% are singletons. Sequencing was carried out using peripheral blood. The receptors derive from a woman of 80 years or more with COVID-19, enrolled during active disease.

The rearrangement uses TRBV5-5 and TRBJ2-1; 9 bases are shared with TRBD2. J was trimmed by 5 bases and V by 4 bases; bases with no gene match: 10. Looked up from germline, CDR1 is SGHKS and CDR2 is YYEKEE (reference sequence). The CDR3 runs to 16 residues. The DNA of the CDR3 is TGTGCCAGCAGCCCCTTAGGGGCGGGGGGGAACAATGAGCAGTTCTTC. This sequence encodes CASSPLGAGGNNEQFF.

The V gene is TRBV6-5, the J gene TRBJ2-2, with D possibly matching TRBD2 (6 bases). The CDR3 is 12 amino acids. V was shortened by 7 bases and J by 3 bases, with 6 bases between the two germline ends. Germline CDR1 is MNHEY and CDR2 is SVGAGI. The CDR3 sequence: CASTSDTGELFF. As DNA, the CDR3 is TGTGCCAGCACTAGCGACACCGGGGAGCTGTTTTTT.

This chain joins TRBV2 and TRBJ1-1; D is ambiguous. The germline gives CDR1 SNHLY, CDR2 FYNNEI. This CDR3 has 13 residues. Trimming removed 7 bases at V and 1 base at J, with 10 bases between. CDR3 residues: CASKEGWNTEAFF. Here the CDR3 DNA reads TGTGCCAGCAAGGAGGGCTGGAACACTGAAGCTTTCTTT.

The V and J genes are TRBV11-1 and TRBJ2-4, with D perhaps matching TRBD1 (6 bases). Germline CDR1 and CDR2: SGHAT and FQDESV (reference sequence). The length of the CDR3 is 16 residues. Trimming took off 3 bases at V and 7 bases at J, with 19 bases between the two ends. Here the CDR3 reads CASSLTLDSKGNIQYF. The CDR3 nucleotides are TGTGCCAGCAGCTTGACCCTGGACAGTAAGGGGAACATTCAGTACTTC.

CDR3 region: CASSYGTGIEAFF. CDR3 in DNA: TGTGCCAGCAGTTACGGGACAGGTATTGAAGCTTTCTTT. V usage is TRBV6-5 and J usage is TRBJ1-1; TRBD1 aligns across 8 bases. Germline-derived CDR1 and CDR2 are MNHEY and SVGAGI. The CDR3 covers 13 residues. J lost 7 bases, V lost 2 bases, and 3 bases had no gene match.

In its sample, this clone was seen a few times. The genes are TRBV6-6 and TRBJ2-2; no firm D call. Trimming left V 0 bases short and J 3 bases short, with 11 bases between. Germline CDR1 MNHNY, CDR2 SVGAGI (reference sequence). The CDR3 has 16 residues. The CDR3 reads CASSYSLTHHTGELFF. CDR3 sequence (DNA): TGTGCCAGCAGTTACTCGCTCACACACCACACCGGGGAGCTGTTTTTT.

The gene calls are TRBV29-1 and TRBJ2-1, with D maybe TRBD2 (6 bases). The germline CDR1 and CDR2 sequences are SQVTM and ANQGSEA. The CDR3 spans 11 residues. V was clipped by 8 bases and J by 6 bases, with 11 bases between them. CDR3 sequence: CSTTSGNEQFF. DNA of the CDR3: TGCAGCACGACTAGTGGCAATGAGCAGTTCTTC.

This CDR3 is CASSATGGEETQYF. DNA of the CDR3: TGCGCCAGCAGCGCGACAGGGGGCGAAGAGACCCAGTACTTC. V usage is TRBV5-1 and J usage is TRBJ2-5; TRBD1 agrees at 10 bases. The germline V gene has CDR1 SGHRS and CDR2 YFSETQ. CDR3 size: 14 residues. J lost 3 bases, V lost 4 bases, and 3 bases had no gene match.

The V call is TRBV9, the J call TRBJ2-1, with 7 bases identical to TRBD1. The length of the CDR3 is 15 residues. Trimming removed 2 bases from V and 8 bases from J; junction bases left unmatched: 10. CDR1 is SGDLS, CDR2 YYNGEE, per germline. CDR3 sequence reads: CASSVTGVVWDEQFF. As DNA, the CDR3 is TGTGCCAGCAGCGTCACAGGGGTGGTGTGGGATGAGCAGTTCTTC.

V usage is TRBV21-1 and J usage is TRBJ2-7; the table gives TRBD2 as D, unverified against the DNA. TRBV21-1 is a documented pseudogene. The CDR3 consists of 15 residues. The CDR3 region is CASSPTSGRAVEQYF. The CDR3 DNA sequence: TGTGCCAGCAGCCCGACTAGCGGGAGGGCCGTCGAGCAGTACTTC.

The V call is TRBV27, the J call TRBJ2-3; TRBD2 matches at 15 bases. J was trimmed by 0 bases and V by 6 bases; bases with no gene match: 13. This CDR3 is built from 20 residues. Germline V lookup: CDR1 MNHEY, CDR2 SMNVEV (reference sequence). CDR3 DNA: TGTGCCAGCAGCCGGGGACTAGCGGGAGGATACCCCCCTAGCACAGATACGCAGTATTTT. As protein: CASSRGLAGGYPPSTDTQYF.

This clone has a single count. The V call is TRBV5-4, the J call TRBJ2-5; possibly TRBD2 for D (6 bases). V was pared by 0 bases and J by 4 bases, with 10 bases between. The CDR3 has 14 residues. The germline gives CDR1 SGHNT, CDR2 YYREEE (reference sequence). In DNA, the CDR3 is TGTGCCAGCAGCTTGGCCGTGGGGGGAGAGACCCAGTACTTC. Its protein is CASSLAVGGETQYF. Complete variable domain (other parts from reference TRBV5-4 and TRBJ2-5): ETGVTQSPTHLIKTRGQQVTLRCSSQSGHNTVSWYQQALGQGPQFIFQYYREEENGRGNFPPRFSGLQFPNYSSELNVNALELDDSALYLCASSLAVGGETQYFGPGTRLLVL.

On this clone itself: The same CDR3 is also encoded by other DNA sequences in this sample. V usage is TRBV2 and J usage is TRBJ2-7; 10 bases line up with TRBD1. CDR3 length: 12 amino acids. The germline V gene encodes CDR1 SNHLY and CDR2 FYNNEI. V was clipped by 8 bases and J by 4 bases; unmatched bases: 2. In nucleotides, the CDR3 is TGTGCCAGCCGGGACAGGGGTTACGAGCAGTACTTC. Translating gives CASRDRGYEQYF.

The chain links TRBV29-1 to TRBJ1-2, with no clear D. This CDR3 is 13 amino acids long. V lost 7 bases and J 4 bases, leaving 16 bases between the germline ends. Germline loops: CDR1 SQVTM, CDR2 ANQGSEA. CDR3 DNA: TGCAGCGCCTCACGGGGAGGAACCTATGGCTACACCTTC. Its translation: CSASRGGTYGYTF. The entire variable domain, with the rest obtained from reference TRBV29-1 and TRBJ1-2, is as follows: SAVISQKPSRDICQRGTSLTIQCQVDSQVTMMFWYRQQPGQSLTLIATANQGSEATYESGFVIDKFPISRPNLTFSTLTVSNMSPEDSSIYLCSASRGGTYGYTFGSGTRLTVV.

The chain combines TRBV4-1 with TRBJ2-1; TRBD2 might be the D (6 bases). Germline V gene data show CDR1 as MGHRA and CDR2 as YSYEKL. The CDR3 is 14 amino acids. Deletions cut 3 bases from V and 0 bases from J, with 6 bases between. As DNA, the CDR3 is TGCGCCAGCAGCCAGCGGGACTCCTACAATGAGCAGTTCTTC. This encodes CASSQRDSYNEQFF.

The chain has TRBV7-9 and TRBJ1-2, with a weak D call TRBD1 (6 bases). V was clipped by 2 bases and J by 1 base, with 11 bases between them. Germline CDR1 SEHNR, CDR2 FQNEAQ (reference sequence). CDR3 size: 15 residues. CDR3 nucleotide sequence: TGTGCCAGCAGCTTACCGGGACAAGATAACTATGGCTACACCTTC. Encoded protein: CASSLPGQDNYGYTF. The full variable domain, rest sourced from reference TRBV7-9 and TRBJ1-2, is DTGVSQNPRHKITKRGQNVTFRCDPISEHNRLYWYRQTLGQGPEFLTYFQNEAQLEKSRLLSDRFSAERPKGSFSTLEIQRTEQGDSAMYLCASSLPGQDNYGYTFGSGTRLTVV.

This chain connects TRBV7-8 to TRBJ1-2; D unresolved. With 1 base removed from V and 2 bases from J, the gap between germline ends came to 11 bases. The germline V gene encodes CDR1 SGHVS and CDR2 FQNEAQ. There are 15 residues in the CDR3. CDR3 sequence (DNA): TGTGCCAGCAGCTTAGGATTAGGGAGGAACTATGGCTACACCTTC. As protein: CASSLGLGRNYGYTF.

This clone was detected many times. The gene calls are TRBV18 and TRBJ1-2; D is ambiguous. V lost 0 bases, J lost 2 bases, and 10 bases lay in between. The CDR3 runs to 15 residues. CDR1 KGHSH and CDR2 LQKENI come from the germline V gene. Here the CDR3 reads CASSPPAGLNYGYTF. CDR3 nucleotide sequence: TGTGCCAGCTCACCACCCGCAGGTCTGAACTATGGCTACACCTTC.

This clone was counted once. The rearrangement uses TRBV4-3 and TRBJ2-7; D may be TRBD1 (6 bases). The CDR3 length is 17 residues. Per germline, CDR1 LGHNA and CDR2 YSLEER. Trimming shortened V by 4 bases and J by 0 bases, and 19 bases separated the two germline ends. CDR3 sequence (DNA): TGCGCCAGCAGCCGAGCGTGGGACAACACCTTCTCCTACGAGCAGTACTTC. It is translated as CASSRAWDNTFSYEQYF.

The CDR3 loop reads CASSLAGLAGYNEQFF. CDR3 sequence (DNA): TGTGCCAGCAGCTTAGCGGGGCTAGCGGGCTACAATGAGCAGTTCTTC. The chain couples TRBV7-9 to TRBJ2-1; TRBD2 matches 8 bases. Germline trimming cut 0 bases from V and 3 bases from J; bases unmatched to any gene: 4. In germline, CDR1 is SEHNR, CDR2 FQNEAQ (reference sequence). The CDR3 sequence is 16 residues long. Variable domain in full (rest from reference TRBV7-9 and TRBJ2-1): DTGVSQNPRHKITKRGQNVTFRCDPISEHNRLYWYRQTLGQGPEFLTYFQNEAQLEKSRLLSDRFSAERPKGSFSTLEIQRTEQGDSAMYLCASSLAGLAGYNEQFFGPGTRLTVL.

This clone was detected only once. The chain is built from TRBV28 and TRBJ2-1; 12 bases match TRBD1. V shed 5 bases, J shed 5 bases, and the junction held 7 bases outside the gene matches. This CDR3 comprises 16 residues. CDR1 is MDHEN, CDR2 SYDVKM, per germline. The CDR3 loop is CASSPLGTGGDNEQFF. The CDR3 DNA follows: TGTGCCAGCAGTCCACTGGGGACAGGGGGCGACAATGAGCAGTTCTTC.

The J gene is TRBJ1-2, the V gene TRBV9; tentative D call: TRBD1 (6 bases). This CDR3 has 16 residues. CDR1 and CDR2 from the germline V gene are SGDLS and YYNGEE. V gave up 3 bases and J gave up 2 bases, with 17 bases separating them. In DNA, the CDR3 is TGTGCCAGCAGCGGCAGTTGGGGACACGGGAACTATGGCTACACCTTC. This translates into CASSGSWGHGNYGYTF.

This clone was detected a few times. J is TRBJ1-6 and V is TRBV19; 7 positions agree with TRBD1. This CDR3 comprises 15 residues. CDR1 and CDR2 from the germline V gene are LNHDA and SQIVND (reference sequence). V was pared by 9 bases and J by 7 bases, with 12 bases of the junction left unmatched. The CDR3 DNA sequence: TGTGCCAGCCTCTTGAGTGCCAGGGGGAATTCACCCCTCCACTTT. This encodes CASLLSARGNSPLHF.

V and J are TRBV19 and TRBJ2-1, with 13 bases identical to TRBD2. This CDR3 comprises 15 residues. Germline V gene lookup returns CDR1 LNHDA and CDR2 SQIVND (reference sequence). V lost 6 bases and J lost 9; bases outside the gene matches: 8. The CDR3 DNA reads as TGTGCCAGTAGCCAAACTAGCGGGGGGGCCGGTGAGCAGTTCTTC. Its translation: CASSQTSGGAGEQFF.

The J gene is TRBJ1-5, the V gene TRBV27; the match to TRBD1 covers 7 bases. V lost 3 bases, J lost 2 bases, and 7 bases stayed unmatched. This CDR3 spans 16 amino acids. In germline, CDR1 is MNHEY, CDR2 SMNVEV (reference sequence). The CDR3 DNA sequence: TGTGCCAGCAGTTTTGGGGCAGGGGGTCGCAATCAGCCCCAGCATTTT. It is translated as CASSFGAGGRNQPQHF.

This chain uses TRBV30 with TRBJ1-1; perhaps TRBD1 as D (6 bases). Germline lookup yields CDR1 GTSNPN and CDR2 SVGIG (reference sequence). The length of the CDR3 is 13 residues. Deletions cut 3 bases from V and 1 base from J, with 9 bases between. This CDR3 is CAWRGGANTEAFF. The CDR3 DNA reads as TGTGCCTGGAGGGGGGGGGCGAACACTGAAGCTTTCTTT.

The gene calls are TRBV6-4 and TRBJ1-6, with D possibly being TRBD1 (6 bases). CDR3 length equals 13 residues. Trimming left V 3 bases short and J 8 bases short, with 8 bases between. Germline lookup yields CDR1 MRHNA and CDR2 SNTAGT. CDR3 residues: CASSEDRDSPLHF. The CDR3 DNA follows: TGTGCCAGCAGTGAGGACAGAGATTCACCCCTCCACTTT.

This chain connects TRBV9 to TRBJ2-7; D may be TRBD1 (5 bases). This CDR3 comprises 14 residues. Trimming removed 3 bases at V and 2 bases at J, with 12 bases between. Germline assignment: CDR1 SGDLS and CDR2 YYNGEE. CDR3 in amino acids: CASSAKGHTYEQYF. The CDR3 nucleotides read TGTGCCAGCAGCGCTAAAGGACATACCTACGAGCAGTACTTC.

As concerns this clone: Other DNA sequences in this specimen translate into the identical CDR3. The chain links TRBV27 to TRBJ2-7; possible D gene TRBD1, 6 bases. Trimming stripped 5 bases from V and 3 bases from J, with 11 bases between. The germline V gene has CDR1 MNHEY and CDR2 SMNVEV (reference sequence). This CDR3 has 13 amino acids. The CDR3 is CASSPRRGYEQYF. In DNA form, the CDR3 reads TGTGCCAGCAGTCCTCGCAGGGGCTACGAGCAGTACTTC.

This clone was seen just once. The rearrangement uses TRBV15 and TRBJ2-1; TRBD2 aligns across 9 bases. Germline V lookup: CDR1 LNHNV, CDR2 YYDKDF (reference sequence). V shed 2 bases, J shed 8 bases, and the junction held 4 bases outside the gene matches. This CDR3 comprises 14 residues. This CDR3 reads CATSRLRLADEQFF. The CDR3 coding sequence is TGTGCCACCAGCAGACTTCGACTAGCGGATGAGCAGTTCTTC. The full variable domain, with the rest looked up from reference TRBV15 and TRBJ2-1, is DAMVIQNPRYQVTQFGKPVTLSCSQTLNHNVMYWYQQKSSQAPKLLFHYYDKDFNNEADTPDNFQSRRPNTSFCFLDIRSPGLGDTAMYLCATSRLRLADEQFFGPGTRLTVL.

The rearrangement uses TRBV9 and TRBJ1-4, with D maybe TRBD1 (6 bases). The CDR3 is 14 amino acids. Deletions cut 0 bases from V and 8 bases from J, with 11 bases between. Germline V gene sequence: CDR1 SGDLS, CDR2 YYNGEE. The CDR3 sequence: CASSVGTVGEKLFF. The CDR3 DNA reads as TGTGCCAGCAGCGTAGGGACAGTCGGGGAAAAACTGTTTTTT. Full variable domain (remainder filled in from reference TRBV9 and TRBJ1-4): DSGVTQTPKHLITATGQRVTLRCSPRSGDLSVYWYQQSLDQGLQFLIQYYNGEERAKGNILERFSAQQFPDLHSELNLSSLELGDSALYFCASSVGTVGEKLFFGSGTQLSVL.